This T cell receptor (beta chain) was documented in a study of T cell repertoires in cytomegalovirus infection. The overall study: The authors relied on CMV epitopes, both recently identified HLA-C-restricted and well-studied HLA-B-restricted.

As concerns this clonotype: Its antigen is unidentified.

Study-wide results and caveats: Within the response measured ex vivo, HLA-C-restricted CMV-specific TCR beta clonotypes were dominant.

TCRdb itself ran the reads through MiXCR, one entry per CDR3 protein. The table records around 71,000 distinct CDR3 sequences, 40% of them present only once. Specimen: CD8+ T cells from cultured PBMCs, collected from culture after CMV antigen stimulation. The receptor was isolated from a human donor in good health (CMV status not recorded). Some clones in this sample may be carry-over from other donors' samples.

The CDR3 sequence: CASSLKGLAFFDFELETQYF. The CDR3 region has the DNA TGTGCCAGCAGCTTGAAGGGACTAGCGTTTTTTGACTTCGAATTAGAGACCCAGTACTTC. This chain joins TRBV5-6 and TRBJ2-5; 10 positions match TRBD2. The germline V gene has CDR1 SGHDT and CDR2 YYEEEE. Trimming took 1 base from V and 4 from J; bases not matched to a gene: 19. The CDR3 has 20 residues.